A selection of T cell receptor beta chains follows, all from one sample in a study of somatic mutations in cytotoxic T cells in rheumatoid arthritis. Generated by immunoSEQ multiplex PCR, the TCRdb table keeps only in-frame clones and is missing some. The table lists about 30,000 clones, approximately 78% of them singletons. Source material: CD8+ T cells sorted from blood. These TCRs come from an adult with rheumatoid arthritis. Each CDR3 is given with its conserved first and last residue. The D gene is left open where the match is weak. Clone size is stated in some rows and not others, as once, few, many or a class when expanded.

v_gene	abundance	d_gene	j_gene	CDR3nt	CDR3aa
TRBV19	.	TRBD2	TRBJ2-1	TGTGCCAGTACCCGGACTAGCGGGGGCTACAATGAGCAGTTCTTC	CASTRTSGGYNEQFF
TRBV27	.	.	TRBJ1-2	TGTGCCAGCAGTCTTATCGGGGAGGGGGTTCCAAACTATGGCTACACCTTC	CASSLIGEGVPNYGYTF
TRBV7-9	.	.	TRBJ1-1	TGTGCCAGCAGCGCTAAGGCAGGGAACACTGAAGCTTTCTTT	CASSAKAGNTEAFF
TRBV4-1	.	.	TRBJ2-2	TGCGCCAGCAGCCACCCCCGGGACAAAAACACCGGGGAGCTGTTTTTT	CASSHPRDKNTGELFF
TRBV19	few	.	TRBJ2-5	TGTGCCAGTAGCGTCGAAGAGACCCAGTACTTC	CASSVEETQYF
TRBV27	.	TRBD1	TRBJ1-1	TGTGCCAGCAGATTGGGACAGGGAAACACTGAAGCTTTCTTT	CASRLGQGNTEAFF
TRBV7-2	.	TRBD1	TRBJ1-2	TGTGCCAGCAGCCCGCTAACAGGGGGCTTCTATGGCTACACCTTC	CASSPLTGGFYGYTF
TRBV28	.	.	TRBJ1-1	TGTGCCAGCAGTGCCTCACGGGGGCAGGCTGAAGCTTTCTTT	CASSASRGQAEAFF
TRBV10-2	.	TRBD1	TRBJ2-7	TGCGCCAGCAGTGAGTGGGCTTGGGGGACAGGGGCCTTGAACGAGCAGTACTTC	CASSEWAWGTGALNEQYF
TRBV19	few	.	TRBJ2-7	TGTGCCAGTGCCTCCGCTAGTATTGCCTACGAGCAGTACTTC	CASASASIAYEQYF
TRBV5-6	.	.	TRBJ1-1	TGTGCCAGCAGCTTGGCCTGGAACCCGACGAACACTGAAGCTTTCTTT	CASSLAWNPTNTEAFF
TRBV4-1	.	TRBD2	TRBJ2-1	TGCGCCAGCAGCCCCGGGGGGGCTCCCTACAATGAGCAGTTCTTC	CASSPGGAPYNEQFF
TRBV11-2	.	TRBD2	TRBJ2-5	TGTGCCAGCAGCCACCTAGCGGGGGGGGAGACCCAGTACTTC	CASSHLAGGETQYF
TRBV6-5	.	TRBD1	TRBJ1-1	TGTGCCAGCAGTTACTCCCGACAGGGCACTGAAGCTTTCTTT	CASSYSRQGTEAFF
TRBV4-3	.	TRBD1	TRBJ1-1	TGCGCCAGCAGCCCGACAGGGGTGAACACTGAAGCTTTCTTT	CASSPTGVNTEAFF
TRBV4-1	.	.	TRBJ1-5	TGCGCCAGCAGCCTGACCGTAAATAGCAATCAGCCCCAGCATTTT	CASSLTVNSNQPQHF
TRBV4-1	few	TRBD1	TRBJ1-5	TGCGCCAGCAGCCAAGGGACAGGGAATCGCAATCAGCCCCAGCATTTT	CASSQGTGNRNQPQHF
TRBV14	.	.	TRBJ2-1	TGTGCCAGCAGCCCTGAGGAGCCGTTCTACAATGAGCAGTTCTTC	CASSPEEPFYNEQFF
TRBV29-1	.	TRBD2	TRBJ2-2	TGCAGCGTTGTCCCCTTAGCGGGAGCGGGGGAGCTGTTTTTT	CSVVPLAGAGELFF
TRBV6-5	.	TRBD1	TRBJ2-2	TGTGCCAGCAGTTACAACAGGGGCACCGGGGAGCTGTTTTTT	CASSYNRGTGELFF
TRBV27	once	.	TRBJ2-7	TGTGCCACCCGGGACGGGACCTACGAGCAGTACTTC	CATRDGTYEQYF
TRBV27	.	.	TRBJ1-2	TGTGCCAGCAGTTTGGCCAGGGGAAACTATGGCTACACCTTC	CASSLARGNYGYTF
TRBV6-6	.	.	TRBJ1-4	TGTGCCAGCTTTCTAGCTGCAACTAATGAAAAACTGTTTTTT	CASFLAATNEKLFF
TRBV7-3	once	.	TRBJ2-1	TGTGCCAGCAGCTTAACGGCAGAACGGCCAAGGGGAACCTACAATGAGCAGTTCTTC	CASSLTAERPRGTYNEQFF
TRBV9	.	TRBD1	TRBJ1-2	TGTGCCAGCAGCGTAGCTACGGGACAGGGGGGTGGAAACTATGGCTACACCTTC	CASSVATGQGGGNYGYTF
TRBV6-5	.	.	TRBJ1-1	TGTGCCAGCAGTTACCTCCTCCGGGACAAGAACACTGAAGCTTTCTTT	CASSYLLRDKNTEAFF
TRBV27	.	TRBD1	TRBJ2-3	TGTGCCAGCAGGGAGACAGGGCGGACAGATACGCAGTATTTT	CASRETGRTDTQYF
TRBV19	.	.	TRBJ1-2	TGTGCCAGTAGCTCGACCAGGAACTATGGCTACACCTTC	CASSSTRNYGYTF
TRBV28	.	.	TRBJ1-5	TGTGCCAGCAGTCCCTTCGGGACTAATCAGCCCCAGCATTTT	CASSPFGTNQPQHF
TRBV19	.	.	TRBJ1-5	TGTGCCAGTAGTATGAGGCGGCTCAGCAATCAGCCCCAGCATTTT	CASSMRRLSNQPQHF
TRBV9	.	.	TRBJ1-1	TGTGCCAGCAGCGTAGACGGGGGGGTTATCGCCAACACTGAAGCTTTCTTT	CASSVDGGVIANTEAFF
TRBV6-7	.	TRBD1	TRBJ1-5	TGTGCCAGCAGTTACTCGACGGGACAGGGGCCTTATAGCAATCAGCCCCAGCATTTT	CASSYSTGQGPYSNQPQHF
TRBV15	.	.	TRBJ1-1	TGTGCCACCAGCAGATTTGCGAACACTGAAGCTTTCTTT	CATSRFANTEAFF